One T cell receptor beta chain is described in this entry. Its antigen remains unknown. Additional DNA sequences in this sample encode the identical CDR3. The sample originates from a study of shared clonotypes between healthy human individuals. Study-wide findings and caveats: Estimated richness values were generally larger in naive subsets than in memory subsets. Compared with clonotypes that all four donors shared, non-shared clonotypes had lower generation probabilities. Expectations were that clonotype sharing among donors would be affected by sequencing depth.

For every subset, genomic DNA was evenly distributed across several immunoSEQ plates. The method was immunoSEQ multiplex PCR; TCRdb's version includes in-frame clones alone and lacks a portion of them. In the table there are around 2,000,000 clones, about 93% of which are singletons. The germline gives CDR1 MNHEY, CDR2 SMNVEV (reference sequence). Trimming pared 2 bases from V and 3 bases from J, leaving 11 bases between. The CDR3 has 14 residues. Naive CD8 isolation took CD45RO-negative cells positively selected for CCR7 and excluded terminally differentiated effector memory CD45RA+ cells. The chain is built from TRBV27 and TRBJ2-7; no clear D. Sequenced: naive CD8+ T cells from PBMCs. This TCR was recovered from a man aged 18 to 29 in good health. Some clones in this sample may be carry-over from other donors' samples. The CDR3 DNA reads TGTGCCAGCAGTTTAGGAGCCTCGGGCTACGAGCAGTACTTC. This sequence encodes CASSLGASGYEQYF.